The T cell receptor beta chain under discussion was sequenced for a study of chemoradiotherapy in HPV16-positive cancers. Overall study results and limits: Non-HPV-specific T cells did not expand in tumors during treatment, whereas candidate HPV-specific clones and E7-related motifs did.

V was pared by 6 bases and J by 5 bases, with 16 bases between. CDR1 is MNHEY and CDR2 is SMNVEV in the germline V gene (reference sequence). CDR3 length: 15 amino acids. This clone was found once. The antigen is not known. The method was immunoSEQ multiplex PCR; TCRdb's version includes in-frame clones alone and lacks a portion of them. The sample records several thousand clones, over 75% being singletons. The gene calls are TRBV27 and TRBJ1-4; a weak D match, TRBD1 (6 bases). This TCR was sampled from a human donor with HPV-associated anogenital cancer. This sample comprised tumor tissue, obtained from a patient who underwent chemoradiotherapy. The CDR3 DNA reads as TGTGCCAGCAGCCGTTTAGGAACAGGGAATGAAAAACTGTTTTTT. Translated, it gives CASSRLGTGNEKLFF.